The 13 T cell receptor beta chains presented below share a single source sample, sequenced in a study of blood T cells in healthy people across ages. A second about 7 to 11 cycle PCR used barcoded and J-beta primers. TCRdb passed the 5' RACE reads through MiXCR, listing each CDR3 protein once. The profile shows around 1.5 million distinct CDR3 sequences, around 59% of them singletons. The sample taken for sequencing was blood. These receptors all stem from a man aged 18 to 29 in good health.

The J gene is TRBJ2-3, the V gene TRBV28; D not certain. Per germline, CDR1 MDHEN and CDR2 SYDVKM. This CDR3 comprises 16 residues. V was shortened by 6 bases and J by 0 bases, with 16 bases between the two germline ends. This CDR3 is CASSPRLATSTDTQYF. CDR3 nucleotide sequence: TGTGCCAGCAGCCCCAGACTGGCAACTAGCACAGATACGCAGTATTTT.

This chain connects TRBV6-6 to TRBJ1-1; maybe TRBD1 (6 bases). Germline V lookup: CDR1 MNHNY, CDR2 SVGAGI (reference sequence). V was pared by 5 bases and J by 5 bases, with 18 bases between. The CDR3 is 15 amino acids. The CDR3 nucleotides read TGTGCCAGCAGTACCCCGTGGGGGGCCGGGACTGAAGCTTTCTTT. Amino acids: CASSTPWGAGTEAFF.

This clonotype was detected only a few times. This chain links TRBV27 with TRBJ1-4; 9 bases line up with TRBD1. Trimming took 5 bases from V and 6 from J; bases not matched to a gene: 4. The CDR3 has 14 amino acids. The germline V gene has CDR1 MNHEY and CDR2 SMNVEV (reference sequence). The CDR3 nucleotides are TGTGCCAGCAGTGGGACAGGGACGGATGAAAAACTGTTTTTT. Translating gives CASSGTGTDEKLFF.

Notes on this clonotype: A read error may produce the germline difference seen at one junction end. The rearrangement uses TRBV2 and TRBJ2-5; a weak D match, TRBD2 (6 bases). The CDR3 is 16 amino acids. Per the germline V gene, CDR1 is SNHLY and CDR2 is FYNNEI. The CDR3 nucleotides read TGTGCCAGCAGTGAAGCGCGGGACCGAACCCGGGAGAGCCAGTACTTC. Encoded protein: CASSEARDRTRESQYF.

The genes are TRBV12-3 or TRBV12-4 and TRBJ2-7; D is unclear. The CDR3 covers 14 residues. The V and J ends lost 3 bases and 2 bases respectively, with 11 bases between them. The CDR3 region is CASSFRRSPYEQYF. Here the CDR3 DNA reads TGTGCCAGCAGTTTTCGAAGGTCTCCCTACGAGCAGTACTTC.

The J gene is TRBJ2-7, the V gene TRBV18; no clear D gene. The assigned J gene may be wrong: the sequence end matches TRBJ2-5 better. Germline CDR1 KGHSH, CDR2 LQKENI. The CDR3 contains 13 residues. CDR3 residues: CASSPGPAETQYF. In DNA form, the CDR3 reads TGTGCCAGCTCACCGGGCCCAGCGGAGACCCAGTACTTC.

This clonotype was detected once. The chain joins TRBV6-2 or TRBV6-3 to TRBJ2-7; D ambiguous. V was trimmed by 1 base and J by 1 base, leaving 5 bases between them. CDR3 size: 13 residues. Germline CDR1 and CDR2: MNHEY and SVGEGT. CDR3 loop: CASSYFESYEQYF. For the CDR3, the DNA is TGTGCCAGCAGTTACTTCGAGTCCTACGAGCAGTACTTC.

V and J are TRBV28 and TRBJ2-7; 11 bases map to TRBD1. Germline CDR1 MDHEN, CDR2 SYDVKM. This CDR3 contains 15 residues. With 5 bases clipped from V and 2 bases from J, the junction kept 5 bases outside the gene matches. CDR3 sequence: CASSTGQGAAYEQYF. Written as DNA, the CDR3 is TGTGCCAGCAGTACCGGACAGGGGGCCGCCTACGAGCAGTACTTC.

The chain combines TRBV4-1 with TRBJ2-7; no reliable D call. The V gene lost 0 bases and the J gene lost 3 bases, with 9 bases spanning the gap. The germline V gene encodes CDR1 MGHRA and CDR2 YSYEKL. The CDR3 is made up of 14 amino acids. The DNA for the CDR3 is TGCGCCAGCAGCCAAGATCCCAGCCTCTACGAGCAGTACTTC. The encoded protein is CASSQDPSLYEQYF.

The chain employs TRBV4-3 and TRBJ2-7; perhaps TRBD1 as D (6 bases). The CDR3 runs 16 residues. V was clipped by 0 bases and J by 6 bases, with 18 bases between them. Per germline, CDR1 LGHNA and CDR2 YSLEER. The CDR3 DNA reads TGCGCCAGCAGCCAAGAAGAGGGGGTGGCAGGATTCGAGCAGTACTTC. This gives the protein CASSQEEGVAGFEQYF.

The chain has TRBV15 and TRBJ2-7; D is undetermined. Germline V gene data show CDR1 as LNHNV and CDR2 as YYDKDF (reference sequence). The CDR3 runs 16 residues. Trimming took off 9 bases at V and 7 bases at J, with 28 bases between the two ends. This CDR3 is CATTLWAESSYNEQYF. The CDR3 nucleotides are TGTGCCACGACCTTGTGGGCGGAATCCTCCTACAATGAGCAGTACTTC.

The chain is built from TRBV28 and TRBJ1-6, with D hard to call. The germline V gene has CDR1 MDHEN and CDR2 SYDVKM. V lost 7 bases and J 9 bases, leaving 16 bases between the germline ends. This CDR3 is 14 amino acids long. CDR3 region: CASTSTVAFSPLHF. In DNA form, the CDR3 reads TGTGCCAGCACCTCCACGGTGGCTTTTTCACCCCTCCACTTT.

This chain uses TRBV4-2 with TRBJ2-7; D perhaps matches TRBD1 (5 bases). The V end lost 3 bases, the J end lost 3 bases, and 21 bases lay between the germline ends. This CDR3 region has 17 residues. The germline gives CDR1 LGHNA, CDR2 YNFKEQ. This chain's CDR3 is CASSHDSLDSTLYEQYF. CDR3 bases: TGTGCCAGCAGCCACGACAGCCTCGACAGTACTCTCTACGAGCAGTACTTC.